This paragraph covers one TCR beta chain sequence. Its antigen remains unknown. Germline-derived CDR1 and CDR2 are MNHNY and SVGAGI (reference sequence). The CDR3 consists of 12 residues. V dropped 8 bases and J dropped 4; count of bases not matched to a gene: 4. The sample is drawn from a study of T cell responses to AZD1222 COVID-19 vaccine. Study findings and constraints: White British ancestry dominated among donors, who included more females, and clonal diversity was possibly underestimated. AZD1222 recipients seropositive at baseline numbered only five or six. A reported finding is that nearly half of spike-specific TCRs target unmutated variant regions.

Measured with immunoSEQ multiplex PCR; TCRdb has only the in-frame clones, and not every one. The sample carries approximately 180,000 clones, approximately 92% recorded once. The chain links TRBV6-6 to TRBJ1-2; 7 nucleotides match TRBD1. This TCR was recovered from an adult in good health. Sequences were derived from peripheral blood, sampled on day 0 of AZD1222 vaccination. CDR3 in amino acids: CASEGQRYGYTF. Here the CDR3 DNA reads TGTGCCAGCGAGGGACAGCGCTATGGCTACACCTTC.